A single sample is the source of the 8 T cell receptor beta chains below, sequenced in a study of cytomegalovirus exposure and HLA in healthy donors. It was with 60 Vbeta and 13 Jbeta primers that the PCR ran. Assay: immunoSEQ multiplex PCR; the TCRdb copy retains only in-frame clones and omits some. The sample shows roughly 150,000 clones, roughly three quarters of them seen only once. The sample consisted of PBMCs. These receptors were obtained from a woman in her thirties or forties in good health and CMV-seronegative.

CDR3 sequence reads: CASSIGLAGDEQFF. The CDR3 DNA follows: TGTGCCAGTAGTATAGGACTAGCGGGAGATGAGCAGTTCTTC. The chain links TRBV19 to TRBJ2-1; 12 nucleotides align to TRBD2. The J segment lost 8 bases and the V segment lost 1 base, leaving 0 bases of the junction unmatched. This CDR3 contains 14 residues. The germline V gene encodes CDR1 LNHDA and CDR2 SQIVND (reference sequence).

The J gene is TRBJ1-1, the V gene TRBV10-2; no clear D gene. The CDR3 has 13 residues. Germline V CDR1 and CDR2: WSHSY, SAAADI. V lost 5 bases to trimming and J lost 1 base, with 8 bases between them. CDR3: CASSPRQNTEAFF. DNA for the CDR3: TGCGCCAGCAGTCCCCGACAGAACACTGAAGCTTTCTTT.

This clone is a singleton in its sample. This chain links TRBV28 with TRBJ1-1, with D hard to call. Germline loops: CDR1 MDHEN, CDR2 SYDVKM. The CDR3 spans 13 residues. V was cut by 4 bases and J by 4 bases, with 10 bases left in between. In DNA, the CDR3 is TGTGCCAGCAGTTCCCCTGGCCGCACTGAAGCTTTCTTT. Translation: CASSSPGRTEAFF. The variable domain in full, with the rest retrieved from reference TRBV28 and TRBJ1-1, is DVKVTQSSRYLVKRTGEKVFLECVQDMDHENMFWYRQDPGLGLRLIYFSYDVKMKEKGDIPEGYSVSREKKERFSLILESASTNQTSMYLCASSSPGRTEAFFGQGTRLTVV.

This chain links TRBV6-5 with TRBJ1-1; 8 bases align to TRBD1. Per the germline V gene, CDR1 is MNHEY and CDR2 is SVGAGI. The CDR3 loop spans 14 amino acids. V dropped 6 bases and J dropped 3; count of bases not matched to a gene: 6. The CDR3 sequence: CASRSTGDDTEAFF. DNA for the CDR3: TGTGCCAGCAGGTCGACAGGGGATGACACTGAAGCTTTCTTT.

V and J are TRBV28 and TRBJ1-2; 9 nucleotides match TRBD1. Per germline, CDR1 MDHEN and CDR2 SYDVKM. The CDR3 sequence is 13 residues long. V dropped 6 bases and J dropped 2; count of bases not matched to a gene: 1. The CDR3 nucleotides read TGTGCCAGCAGCACAGGGGGCAACTATGGCTACACCTTC. Translating it yields CASSTGGNYGYTF.

The chain joins TRBV11-2 to TRBJ2-5; the match to TRBD2 covers 10 bases. The DNA end favors TRBJ2-7, so the J call may be wrong. Germline lookup yields CDR1 SGHAT and CDR2 FQNNGV. This CDR3 is built from 14 residues. The CDR3 spells CASTRTSGDYEQYF. The CDR3 nucleotides read TGTGCCAGCACCCGAACTAGCGGGGACTACGAGCAGTACTTC.

The chain carries TRBV9 and TRBJ2-3, with a possible D match to TRBD2 (5 bases). Germline CDR1 SGDLS, CDR2 YYNGEE. Trimming cost V 0 bases and J 0 bases, with 8 bases left between them. This CDR3 contains 15 residues. The DNA of the CDR3 is TGTGCCAGCAGCGTAGCGCAGCGGAGCACAGATACGCAGTATTTT. This encodes CASSVAQRSTDTQYF. Variable domain in full (rest from reference TRBV9 and TRBJ2-3): DSGVTQTPKHLITATGQRVTLRCSPRSGDLSVYWYQQSLDQGLQFLIQYYNGEERAKGNILERFSAQQFPDLHSELNLSSLELGDSALYFCASSVAQRSTDTQYFGPGTRLTVL.

The table lists this clone with a few counts. The genes are TRBV29-1 and TRBJ1-3; possibly TRBD1 for D (6 bases). The CDR3 spans 15 residues. V gave up 5 bases and J gave up 2 bases, with 16 bases separating them. Germline V gene sequence: CDR1 SQVTM, CDR2 ANQGSEA. CDR3 in amino acids: CSVWTDLRAGNTIYF. In DNA form, the CDR3 reads TGCAGCGTTTGGACAGACCTTAGGGCTGGAAACACCATATATTTT.